This T cell receptor (beta chain) appears in the sequencing data of a study of human T cells and chemical hapten exposure. Study context: The study sensitized with 2% DPC on a roughly 2 cm by roughly 2 cm patch of upper inner arm skin.

Each CDR3 protein is one row after TCRdb ran MiXCR on the RACE reads. This repertoire shows about 46,000 distinct CDR3 sequences, about 9% found once; its top ten account for around 14%. The V end lost 5 bases, the J end lost 2 bases, and 4 bases lay between the germline ends. Per the germline V gene, CDR1 is SEHNR and CDR2 is FQNEAQ (reference sequence). The CDR3 length is 11 residues. The time point is: pre-sensitization, week 0. Indicated treatment: therapeutic diphenylcyclopropenone sensitization with weekly scalp DPC. Investigators collected blood before applying each patch test. Donors, patients with alopecia ranging from 18 to 70 years old and judged suitable for DPC, provided samples. Whole-study findings and limits: The donor cohort had alopecia, so its immune response may not match that of healthy people.

With respect to this clonotype: Its antigen is still unknown.

This sample comprised whole blood, obtained in connection with sensitization to the hapten diphenylcyclopropenone (DPC). The chain is built from TRBV7-9 and TRBJ2-7; no clear D gene. The TCR was taken from a woman in her thirties or forties with alopecia areata. Some clones in this sample may be carry-over from other donors' samples. This CDR3 reads CASSGAYEQYF. CDR3 coding DNA: TGTGCCAGCAGCGGGGCCTACGAGCAGTACTTC.